Sequencing of this TCR beta chain was carried out in a study of T cells in Graves' hyperthyroidism and ophthalmopathy. Ten or more counts support this clonotype. As yet, its antigen is unknown. Calling Graves' hyperthyroidism stable meant ophthalmopathy did not progress within 18 months. Newly diagnosed patients aged 18 to 65 had hyperthyroidism of under 2 months' duration. Not enrolled were patients with uncontrolled infection, other autoimmune disease, pregnancy or lactation. This CDR3 comprises 15 residues. Germline trimming cut 4 bases from V and 4 bases from J; bases unmatched to any gene: 7. The V gene's germline CDR1 is SGHTA and CDR2 FQGNSA. RNA transcripts yielded amplified TCR beta CDR3 regions. An initial round of RT-PCR targeting the TCR CDR3 relied on the HTBI primer set. TCRdb processed the multiplex PCR reads anew with MiXCR; each CDR3 protein has one entry. The table has approximately 210,000 distinct CDR3 sequences, 15% to 20% seen once.

Study outcomes and limitations: Stable hyperthyroidism was separated from ophthalmopathy by a model based on 13 V-J features.

The sequenced sample consisted of blood. The V call is TRBV7-2, the J call TRBJ2-7; 10 bases map to TRBD2. This TCR derives from a man in his fifties or sixties with Graves' hyperthyroidism. CDR3: CASSYSSGSQYEQYF. The CDR3 DNA reads as TGTGCCAGCAGCTACTCTAGCGGGAGCCAGTACGAGCAGTACTTC.